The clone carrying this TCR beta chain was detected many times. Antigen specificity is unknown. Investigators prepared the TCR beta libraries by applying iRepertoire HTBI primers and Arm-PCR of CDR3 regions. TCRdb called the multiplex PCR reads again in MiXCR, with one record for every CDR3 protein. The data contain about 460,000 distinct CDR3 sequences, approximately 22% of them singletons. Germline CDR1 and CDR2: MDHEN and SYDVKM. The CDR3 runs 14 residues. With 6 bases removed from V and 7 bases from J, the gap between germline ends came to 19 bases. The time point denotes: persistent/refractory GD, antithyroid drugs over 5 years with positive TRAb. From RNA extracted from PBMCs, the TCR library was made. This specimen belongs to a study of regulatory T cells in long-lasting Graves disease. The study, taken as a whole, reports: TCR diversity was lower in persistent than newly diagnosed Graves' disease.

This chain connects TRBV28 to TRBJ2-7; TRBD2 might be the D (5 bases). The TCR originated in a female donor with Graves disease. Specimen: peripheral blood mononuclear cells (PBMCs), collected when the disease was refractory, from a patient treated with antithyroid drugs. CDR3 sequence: CASSRSEAPWEQYF. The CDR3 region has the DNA TGTGCCAGCAGCCGTAGCGAGGCCCCCTGGGAGCAGTACTTC. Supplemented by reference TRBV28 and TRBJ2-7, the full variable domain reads DVKVTQSSRYLVKRTGEKVFLECVQDMDHENMFWYRQDPGLGLRLIYFSYDVKMKEKGDIPEGYSVSREKKERFSLILESASTNQTSMYLCASSRSEAPWEQYFGPGTRLTVT.